The rows below give T cell receptor beta chains drawn from one sample of a study of T cells in Graves' hyperthyroidism and ophthalmopathy. TCRdb re-called the multiplex PCR reads through MiXCR, storing one row per CDR3 protein. The table has fewer than 600,000 distinct CDR3 sequences, approximately 15% seen once. The material sequenced was blood. These receptors came from a woman in her late teens or twenties with Graves' hyperthyroidism. The CDR3 runs from the conserved cysteine through the conserved F or W.

v_gene	j_gene	CDR3aa
TRBV7-6	TRBJ1-2	CASSQQGKGYTF
TRBV5-1	TRBJ2-3	CASSSGPRGDTQYF
TRBV6-2/TRBV6-3	TRBJ2-4	CASTSLSGSRYIQYF
TRBV24-1	TRBJ1-1	CATSDFGTGNTEAFF
TRBV7-2	TRBJ2-3	CASLGARGSGRPDTQYF
TRBV6-1	TRBJ2-5	CASSEWGPKETQYF
TRBV11-3	TRBJ2-5	CASSLLRGPQETQYF
TRBV18	TRBJ1-1	CASSPAAGGLDTEAFF
TRBV19	TRBJ2-7	CASSIGLAGRRYEQYF
TRBV20-1	TRBJ1-5	CSAFPDRGDRQHF
TRBV30	TRBJ1-1	CALWHSNTEAFF
TRBV19	TRBJ1-2	CASSMDPLYGYTF
TRBV18	TRBJ1-4	CASSPQGDEKLFF
TRBV10-3	TRBJ2-7	CAISTYTEPYEQYF
TRBV7-2	TRBJ1-1	CASSAGTANTEAFF
TRBV7-9	TRBJ1-2	CASSHWDTNYGYTF
TRBV6-1	TRBJ2-1	CASSRSGPREYNEQFF
TRBV11-3	TRBJ1-2	CASSAGQGYNYGYTF
TRBV12-3/TRBV12-4	TRBJ2-7	CASSNLTLFEQYF
TRBV12-3/TRBV12-4	TRBJ1-1	CASSPGFRMGAFF
TRBV12-5	TRBJ2-6	CASGLSTGGRGANVLTF
TRBV20-1	TRBJ2-5	CSARDQALETQYF
TRBV14	TRBJ2-3	CASSQAPVTGKYF
TRBV30	TRBJ2-1	CAWEGGASDLRDEQFF
TRBV20-1	TRBJ2-3	CSARDRGLSHTQYF
TRBV29-1	TRBJ2-2	CSVTNRANTGELFF
TRBV20-1	TRBJ2-3	CSARSTIDTQYF
TRBV20-1	TRBJ1-2	CSARGQGMGGYTF
TRBV11-2	TRBJ2-3	CASSSNLGTDTQYF
TRBV6-1	TRBJ1-2	CASSQTGDGYTF
TRBV3-1	TRBJ1-1	CASSQTVDTEAFF
TRBV29-1	TRBJ2-7	CSVGDRDRGFEVPRGEQYF
TRBV3-1	TRBJ2-1	CASSQTGLALNEQFF
TRBV9	TRBJ2-1	CASSIRDRPQGNEQFF